This TCR beta chain was sequenced for a study of Ad26.COV2.S vaccination and SARS-CoV-2 variants. The treatment here: some 19 received Ad26.COV2.S at low or high dose, single or two shots; 5 received placebo; per-sample allocation not given. Sampling was performed 63 days after the first vaccine or placebo injection. Vaccination employed an Ad26 vector expressing the Wuhan-strain SARS-CoV-2 spike. Germline V CDR1 and CDR2: SGHNT, YYREEE (reference sequence). Trimming removed 4 bases at V and 7 bases at J, with 9 bases between. This CDR3 region has 12 residues. Sequenced by immunoSEQ multiplex PCR; TCRdb stores in-frame clones only, minus some. The sample contains fewer than 800,000 clones, 89% of which appear only once.

The specimen comprised peripheral blood, sampled in a trial of Ad26.COV2.S vaccine versus placebo. This chain links TRBV5-4 with TRBJ2-4; no firm D call. This TCR was recovered from a person aged 18-65 years who received the Ad26.COV2.S COVID-19 vaccine or a placebo. CDR3 nucleotide sequence: TGTGCCAGCAGCCGCCAGAACAACATTCAGTACTTC. Translation: CASSRQNNIQYF.